Presented here are 13 T cell receptor beta chains from one specimen sequenced in a study of early T cells in non-severe SARS-CoV-2 infection. From the 5' RACE reads, TCRdb called clonotypes with MiXCR, one entry per CDR3 protein. The sample has about 64,000 distinct CDR3 sequences; around 21% are singletons. This specimen consisted of whole blood, obtained at baseline. These receptors originate from an adult who was a healthcare worker with PCR-confirmed SARS-CoV-2 infection or an uninfected control (not recorded which).

This clonotype appeared once. The chain uses TRBV20-1 and TRBJ1-4, with 10 bases identical to TRBD1. The V and J ends lost 2 bases and 6 bases, in that order; junction bases with no gene match: 3. This CDR3 is 14 amino acids long. The germline gives CDR1 DFQATT, CDR2 SNEGSKA (reference sequence). The CDR3 coding sequence is TGCAGTGCTAGAACCGGGACAGGGGATGAAAAACTGTTTTTT. It is translated as CSARTGTGDEKLFF.

In DNA, the CDR3 is TGTGCCAGCAAAAGTACAGATACGCAGTATTTT. Its protein product is CASKSTDTQYF. The V call is TRBV27, the J call TRBJ2-3; no reliable D call. The CDR3 totals 11 residues. Germline CDR1 is MNHEY and CDR2 is SMNVEV (reference sequence). The V gene lost 7 bases and the J gene lost 3 bases, with 5 bases spanning the gap.

The chain is built from TRBV7-8 and TRBJ2-3, with TRBD2 as a possible D gene (6 bases). CDR1 and CDR2 (germline): SGHVS, FQNEAQ. CDR3 length: 15 amino acids. V lost 5 bases and J lost 6, with 18 bases in between. The CDR3 spells CASSPWDSLGDTQYF. As DNA, the CDR3 is TGTGCCAGCAGCCCTTGGGACTCACTGGGGGATACGCAGTATTTT.

This rearrangement joins TRBV4-1 to TRBJ1-6; TRBD1 aligns across 9 bases. Trimming at V came to 3 bases and at J to 10 bases, leaving 13 bases not matched to a gene. CDR1 is MGHRA, CDR2 YSYEKL, per germline. The CDR3 runs 17 residues. This CDR3 reads CASSQGQGLLRFSPLHF. Written as DNA, the CDR3 is TGCGCCAGCAGCCAGGGACAGGGACTTCTACGGTTCTCACCCCTCCACTTT.

As to this clonotype: At one of its ends the junction is not consistent with the germline gene, which may arise from a read error. The rearrangement joins TRBV7-9 to TRBJ1-2; the match to TRBD1 covers 9 bases. The CDR3 has 14 amino acids. Germline V gene lookup returns CDR1 SEHNR and CDR2 FQNEAQ (reference sequence). The CDR3: CASSFMGQGNGFTF. CDR3 nucleotide sequence: TGTGCCAGCAGCTTTATGGGACAGGGTAACGGCTTCACCTTC.

This clonotype came up a few times. J is TRBJ2-7 and V is TRBV2; possible D gene TRBD1, 6 bases. V gave up 8 bases and J gave up 0 bases, with 14 bases separating them. This CDR3 contains 14 residues. The germline V gene encodes CDR1 SNHLY and CDR2 FYNNEI. The CDR3 sequence: CASGDTSYSYEQYF. The DNA for the CDR3 is TGTGCCAGCGGGGACACCTCTTACTCCTACGAGCAGTACTTC.

The chain is built from TRBV12-3 or TRBV12-4 and TRBJ1-2; D is unresolved. Deletions cut 7 bases from V and 0 bases from J, with 12 bases between. The CDR3 length is 14 residues. CDR3 in amino acids: CASKPSLPNYGYTF. Here the CDR3 DNA reads TGTGCCAGCAAACCGTCTCTTCCTAACTATGGCTACACCTTC.

This clonotype was counted ten times or more. An end of the junction differs from the germline gene, which may be a read error. This chain uses TRBV18 with TRBJ1-1; the D is unclear. Germline CDR1 and CDR2: KGHSH and LQKENI. This CDR3 has 13 amino acids. The DNA for the CDR3 is TGTGCCAGCTCACCGGTGGAGAACGCTGAAGCTTTCTTT. It encodes CASSPVENAEAFF.

This clonotype was picked up a small number of times. This sequence joins TRBV5-4 and TRBJ2-1; 10 bases fit TRBD2. This CDR3 is 15 amino acids long. The V segment lost 3 bases and the J segment 3 bases; nucleotides outside the gene matches: 3. The germline gives CDR1 SGHNT, CDR2 YYREEE (reference sequence). The CDR3 protein is CASSSPSGSYNEQFF. The CDR3, as DNA: TGTGCCAGCAGCTCCCCTAGCGGGAGCTACAATGAGCAGTTCTTC.

This clonotype has just a few counts. This chain uses TRBV3-1 with TRBJ2-3; D is unresolved. Trimming removed 2 bases from V and 3 bases from J, with 0 bases in between. From germline, CDR1 is LGHDT and CDR2 YNNKEL (reference sequence). The CDR3 totals 11 residues. The CDR3 bases are TGTGCCAGCAGCCAAACAGATACGCAGTATTTT. Its protein product is CASSQTDTQYF.

In its sample, this clonotype was seen a few times. The chain joins TRBV18 to TRBJ1-1; D possibly corresponds to TRBD1 (5 bases). Looked up from germline, CDR1 is KGHSH and CDR2 is LQKENI. The CDR3 spans 12 residues. V lost 3 bases and J 6 bases, leaving 8 bases between the germline ends. CDR3 amino acids: CASSPLTAEAFF. The CDR3 bases are TGTGCCAGCTCACCTTTGACAGCTGAAGCTTTCTTT.

The chain couples TRBV6-2 or TRBV6-3 to TRBJ1-2; D gene ambiguous. Trimming stripped 7 bases from V and 5 bases from J, with 11 bases between. This CDR3 region has 12 residues. Germline assignment: CDR1 MNHEY and CDR2 SVGEGT. The CDR3 sequence: CASTTGRYGYTF. The CDR3 region has the DNA TGTGCCAGCACTACCGGACGGTATGGCTACACCTTC.

In its sample, this clonotype was seen a few times. This chain joins TRBV5-1 and TRBJ1-2, with 12 bases that match TRBD1. CDR3 size: 14 residues. The germline V gene has CDR1 SGHRS and CDR2 YFSETQ. The V and J ends lost 3 bases and 7 bases, in that order; junction bases with no gene match: 4. The CDR3 DNA is TGCGCCAGCAGCTGGGGACAGGGGGCCGGTGGCTACACCTTC. Translated, it gives CASSWGQGAGGYTF.